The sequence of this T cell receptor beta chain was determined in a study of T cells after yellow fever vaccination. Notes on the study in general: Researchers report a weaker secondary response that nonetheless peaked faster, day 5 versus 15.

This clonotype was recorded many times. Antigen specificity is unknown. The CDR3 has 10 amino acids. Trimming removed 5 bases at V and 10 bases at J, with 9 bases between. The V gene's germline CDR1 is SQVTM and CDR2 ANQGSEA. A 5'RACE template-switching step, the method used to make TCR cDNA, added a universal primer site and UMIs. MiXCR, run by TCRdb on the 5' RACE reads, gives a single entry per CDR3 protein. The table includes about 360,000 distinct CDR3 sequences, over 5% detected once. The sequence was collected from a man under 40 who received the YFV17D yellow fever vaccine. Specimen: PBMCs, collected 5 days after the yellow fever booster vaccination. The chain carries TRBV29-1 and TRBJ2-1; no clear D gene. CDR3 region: CSVQDLEQFF. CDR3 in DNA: TGCAGCGTTCAGGACCTGGAGCAGTTCTTC.